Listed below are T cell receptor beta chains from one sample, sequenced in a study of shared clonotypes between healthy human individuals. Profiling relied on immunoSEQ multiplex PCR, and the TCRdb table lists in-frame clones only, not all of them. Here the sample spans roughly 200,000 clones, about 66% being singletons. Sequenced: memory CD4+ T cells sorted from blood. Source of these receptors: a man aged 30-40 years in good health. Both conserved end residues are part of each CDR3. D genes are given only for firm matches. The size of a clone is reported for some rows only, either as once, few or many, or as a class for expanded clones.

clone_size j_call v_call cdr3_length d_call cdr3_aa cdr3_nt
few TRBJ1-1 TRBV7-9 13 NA CASSLQGNTEAFF TGTGCCAGCAGCCTTCAGGGGAACACTGAAGCTTTCTTT
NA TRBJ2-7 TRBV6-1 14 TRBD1 CASSLLGQGGEQYF TGTGCCAGCAGTTTACTCGGACAGGGGGGCGAGCAGTACTTC
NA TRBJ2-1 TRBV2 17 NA CASSQTGGGILLNEQFF TGTGCCAGCAGTCAGACAGGAGGGGGGATCCTACTCAATGAGCAGTTCTTC
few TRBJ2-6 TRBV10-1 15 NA CASSDTVSGANVLTF TGCGCCAGCAGTGATACTGTCTCTGGGGCCAACGTCCTGACTTTC
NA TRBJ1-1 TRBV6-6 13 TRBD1 CAGGQGAGTEAFF TGTGCCGGGGGACAGGGGGCGGGGACTGAAGCTTTCTTT
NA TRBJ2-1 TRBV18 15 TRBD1 CASSPRTGGYNEQFF TGTGCCAGCTCACCCAGGACAGGGGGGTACAATGAGCAGTTCTTC
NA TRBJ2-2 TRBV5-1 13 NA CASSFEPTGELFF TGCGCCAGCAGCTTTGAGCCCACCGGGGAGCTGTTTTTT
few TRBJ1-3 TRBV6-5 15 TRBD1 CASSSTGQAGNTIYF TGTGCCAGCAGTTCCACCGGACAGGCTGGAAACACCATATATTTT
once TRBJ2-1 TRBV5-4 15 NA CASSLFGLDYNEQFF TGTGCCAGCAGCTTGTTTGGACTGGACTACAATGAGCAGTTCTTC
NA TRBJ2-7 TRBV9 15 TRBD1 CASSAPPGQGGEQYF TGTGCCAGCAGCGCACCTCCGGGACAGGGTGGGGAGCAGTACTTC
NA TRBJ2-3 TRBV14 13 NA CASSRRGTDTQYF TGTGCCAGCAGCCGCAGGGGCACAGATACGCAGTATTTT
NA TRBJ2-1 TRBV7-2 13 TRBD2 CASSSRLASEQFF TGTGCCAGCAGCTCCCGACTAGCCAGTGAGCAGTTCTTC
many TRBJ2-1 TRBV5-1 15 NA CASSLVGFTYNEQFF TGCGCCAGCAGCTTGGTGGGGTTTACCTACAATGAGCAGTTCTTC
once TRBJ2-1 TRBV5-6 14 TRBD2 CASSLVPSGTEQFF TGTGCCAGCAGCTTGGTCCCTAGCGGGACTGAGCAGTTCTTC
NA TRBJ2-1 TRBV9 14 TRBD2 CASSATSGYNEQFF TGTGCCAGCAGCGCGACTAGCGGATACAATGAGCAGTTCTTC
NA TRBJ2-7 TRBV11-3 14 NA CASSLLQSSYEQYF TGTGCCAGCAGCTTATTACAGTCCTCCTACGAGCAGTACTTC
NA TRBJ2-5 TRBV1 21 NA CTSSQGTSGRQNLQFQETQYF TGCACCAGCAGCCAAGGGACTAGCGGGAGACAGAACCTTCAATTCCAAGAGACCCAGTACTTC
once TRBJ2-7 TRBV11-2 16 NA CASSLERGNGSYEQYF TGTGCCAGCAGCTTAGAAAGGGGGAACGGATCCTACGAGCAGTACTTC
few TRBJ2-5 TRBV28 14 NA CASSRGIHQETQYF TGTGCCAGCAGCCGGGGGATACACCAAGAGACCCAGTACTTC
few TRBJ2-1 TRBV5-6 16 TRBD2 CASSGGLAGNYNEQFF TGTGCCAGCAGCGGGGGACTAGCGGGTAATTACAATGAGCAGTTCTTC
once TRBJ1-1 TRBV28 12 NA CASSTSWINRNF NA
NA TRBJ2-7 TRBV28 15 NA CASSLPEGHAPEQYF TGTGCCAGCAGTCTCCCCGAGGGACATGCTCCCGAGCAGTACTTC
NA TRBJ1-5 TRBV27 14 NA CASRPPNSNQPQHF TGTGCCAGCAGGCCCCCAAATAGCAATCAGCCCCAGCATTTT
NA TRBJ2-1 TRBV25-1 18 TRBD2 CASISSGGHWSSYNEQFF TGTGCCAGCATTTCTAGCGGGGGCCATTGGAGCTCCTACAATGAGCAGTTCTTC
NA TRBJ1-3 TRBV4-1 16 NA CASSQRGRLSGNTIYF TGCGCCAGCAGCCAGAGGGGCAGGCTCTCTGGAAACACCATATATTTT
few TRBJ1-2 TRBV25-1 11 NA CASSEVSGYTF TGTGCCAGCAGTGAGGTGTCTGGCTACACCTTC
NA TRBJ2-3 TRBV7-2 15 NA CASSRGTSLADTQYF TGTGCCAGCAGCCGGGGGACTTCTCTAGCAGATACGCAGTATTTT
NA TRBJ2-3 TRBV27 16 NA CASSLKRAGSTDTQYF TGTGCCAGCAGTTTAAAACGGGCGGGAAGCACAGATACGCAGTATTTT
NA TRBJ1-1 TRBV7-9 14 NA CASSRGLMNTEAFF TGTGCCAGCAGCCGGGGTCTCATGAACACTGAAGCTTTCTTT
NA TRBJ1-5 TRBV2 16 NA CASSHIGVIGDQPQHF TGTGCCAGCAGCCACATTGGGGTTATTGGGGATCAGCCCCAGCATTTT
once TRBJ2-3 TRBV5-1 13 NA CASSLTGPDTQYF TGCGCCAGCAGCTTGACAGGGCCAGATACGCAGTATTTT
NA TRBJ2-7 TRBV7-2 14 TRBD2 CASSLIAGPYEQYF TGTGCCAGCAGCTTAATAGCGGGTCCCTACGAGCAGTACTTC
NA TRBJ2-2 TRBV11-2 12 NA CASSYSAGELFF TGTGCCAGCAGCTATTCGGCCGGGGAGCTGTTTTTT
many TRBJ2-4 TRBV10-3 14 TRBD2 CAISGTSGGDIQYF TGTGCCATCAGTGGGACTAGCGGCGGAGACATTCAGTACTTC
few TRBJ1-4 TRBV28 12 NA CASISAGGKLFF TGTGCCAGCATTTCCGCCGGGGGAAAACTGTTTTTT
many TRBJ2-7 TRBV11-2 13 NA CASSLAGLNEQYF TGTGCCAGCAGCTTAGCAGGGTTGAACGAGCAGTACTTC
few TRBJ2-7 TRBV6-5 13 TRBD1 CASSNTGAYEQYF TGTGCCAGCAGTAATACAGGGGCCTACGAGCAGTACTTC
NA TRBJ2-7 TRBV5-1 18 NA CASSLYSPSGRPSYEQYF TGCGCCAGCAGCTTGTACTCCCCCTCGGGACGACCTTCCTACGAGCAGTACTTC
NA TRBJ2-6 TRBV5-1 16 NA CASSLTSNSGANVLTF TGCGCCAGCAGCTTGACGTCGAACTCTGGGGCCAACGTCCTGACTTTC
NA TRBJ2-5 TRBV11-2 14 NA CASSLMIGEETQYF TGTGCCAGCAGCTTAATGATCGGGGAGGAGACCCAGTACTTC
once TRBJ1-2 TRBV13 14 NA CASSDLGGNYGYTF TGTGCCAGCAGTGATCTGGGGGGCAACTATGGCTACACCTTC
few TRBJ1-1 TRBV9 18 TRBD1 CASSVEPGQGAFGTEAFF TGTGCCAGCAGCGTAGAACCGGGACAGGGGGCCTTTGGTACTGAAGCTTTCTTT
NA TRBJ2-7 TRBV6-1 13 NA CANLRMRGIEQYF TGTGCCAACCTGCGGATGAGGGGGATAGAGCAGTACTTC
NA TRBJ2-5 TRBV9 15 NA CASSIRGASTETQYF TGTGCCAGCAGCATTAGGGGAGCTAGCACCGAGACCCAGTACTTC
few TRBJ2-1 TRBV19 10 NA CASRFWQQFF TGTGCCAGTAGATTCTGGCAGCAGTTCTTC
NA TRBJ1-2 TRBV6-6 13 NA CASSHPQGYGYTF TGTGCCAGCAGCCACCCTCAGGGGTATGGCTACACCTTC
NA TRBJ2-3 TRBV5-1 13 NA CASSQTGLDTQYF TGCGCCAGCAGCCAAACAGGTTTAGATACGCAGTATTTT
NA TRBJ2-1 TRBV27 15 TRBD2 CASSLSRGVWNEQFF TGTGCCAGCAGTTTATCCCGGGGGGTATGGAATGAGCAGTTCTTC
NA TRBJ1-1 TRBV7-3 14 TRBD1 CASSPGQASTEAFF TGTGCCAGCAGCCCGGGACAGGCGTCCACTGAAGCTTTCTTT
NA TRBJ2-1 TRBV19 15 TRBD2 CARATSVSSYNEQFF TGTGCCAGAGCCACTAGCGTGAGCTCCTACAATGAGCAGTTCTTC
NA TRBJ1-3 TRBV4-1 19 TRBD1 CASSQEGGLVTGGRNTIYF TGCGCCAGCAGCCAAGAAGGGGGGTTGGTGACAGGGGGTCGAAACACCATATATTTT
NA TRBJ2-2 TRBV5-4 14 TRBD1 CASSLAGTAGELFF TGTGCCAGCAGCTTGGCCGGGACAGCGGGGGAGCTGTTTTTT
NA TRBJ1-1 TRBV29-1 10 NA CSVDIDEAFF TGCAGCGTTGATATAGACGAAGCTTTCTTT
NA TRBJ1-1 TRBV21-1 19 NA CASSKAPRAGPRVNTEAFF TGTGCCAGCAGCAAAGCGCCCCGCGCAGGGCCAAGGGTGAACACTGAAGCTTTCTTT
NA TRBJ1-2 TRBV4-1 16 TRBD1 CASSQPGQGARDGYTF TGCGCCAGCAGCCAACCGGGACAGGGTGCAAGGGATGGCTACACCTTC
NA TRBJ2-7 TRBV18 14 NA CASSPGRRAYEQYF TGTGCCAGCTCCCCGGGGCGAAGGGCCTACGAGCAGTACTTC
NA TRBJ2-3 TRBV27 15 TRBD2 CASSLFGGRADTQYF TGTGCCAGCAGCCTCTTTGGGGGGAGGGCAGATACGCAGTATTTT
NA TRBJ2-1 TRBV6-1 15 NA CASSELLRGVNEQFF TGTGCCAGCAGTGAACTTCTTAGGGGCGTGAATGAGCAGTTCTTC
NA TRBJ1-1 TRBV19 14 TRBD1 CASSTDRASRRAFF TGTGCCAGTAGTACCGACAGGGCATCACGTCGCGCTTTCTTT
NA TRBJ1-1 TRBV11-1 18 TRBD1 CASHTKKQGAGLGTEAFF TGTGCCAGCCATACAAAAAAACAGGGGGCCGGACTCGGCACTGAAGCTTTCTTT